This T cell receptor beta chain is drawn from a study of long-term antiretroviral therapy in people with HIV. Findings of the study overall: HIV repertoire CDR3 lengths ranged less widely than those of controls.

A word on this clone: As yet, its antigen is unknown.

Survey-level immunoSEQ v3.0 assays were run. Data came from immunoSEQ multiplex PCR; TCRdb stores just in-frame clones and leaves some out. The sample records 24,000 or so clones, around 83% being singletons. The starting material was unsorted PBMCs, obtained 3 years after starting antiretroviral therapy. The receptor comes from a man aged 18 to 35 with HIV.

The CDR3 DNA sequence: TGTGCCAGCAGCCTAACAGGGAGTAAGCGCGACACTGAAGCTTTCTTT. This sequence encodes CASSLTGSKRDTEAFF. This chain uses TRBV14 with TRBJ1-1, with a weak D call TRBD1 (6 bases). The CDR3 length is 16 residues. Trimming removed 4 bases from V and 3 bases from J, with 18 bases in between. Germline-derived CDR1 and CDR2 are SGHDN and FVKESK.